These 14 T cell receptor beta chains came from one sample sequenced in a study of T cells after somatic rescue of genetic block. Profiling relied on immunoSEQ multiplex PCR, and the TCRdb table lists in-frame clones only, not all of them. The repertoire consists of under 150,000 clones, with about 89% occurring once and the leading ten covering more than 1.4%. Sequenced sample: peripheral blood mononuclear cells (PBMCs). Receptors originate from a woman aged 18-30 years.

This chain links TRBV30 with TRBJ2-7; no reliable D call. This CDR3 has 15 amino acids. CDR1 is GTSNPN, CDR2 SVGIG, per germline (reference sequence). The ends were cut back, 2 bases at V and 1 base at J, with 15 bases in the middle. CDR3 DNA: TGTGCCTGGAGTCCCTCCGCCGGCCCTTCCTACGAGCAGTACTTC. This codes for CAWSPSAGPSYEQYF. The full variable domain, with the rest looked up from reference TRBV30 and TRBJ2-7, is SQTIHQWPATLVQPVGSPLSLECTVEGTSNPNLYWYRQAAGRGLQLLFYSVGIGQISSEVPQNLSASRPQDRQFILSSKKLLLSDSGFYLCAWSPSAGPSYEQYFGPGTRLTVT.

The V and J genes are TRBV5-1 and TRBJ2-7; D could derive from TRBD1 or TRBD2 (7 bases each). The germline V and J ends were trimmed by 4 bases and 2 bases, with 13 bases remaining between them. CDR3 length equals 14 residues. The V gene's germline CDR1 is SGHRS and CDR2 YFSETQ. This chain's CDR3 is CASSGGDSAYEQYF. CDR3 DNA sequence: TGCGCCAGCAGCGGGGGGGACAGTGCCTACGAGCAGTACTTC.

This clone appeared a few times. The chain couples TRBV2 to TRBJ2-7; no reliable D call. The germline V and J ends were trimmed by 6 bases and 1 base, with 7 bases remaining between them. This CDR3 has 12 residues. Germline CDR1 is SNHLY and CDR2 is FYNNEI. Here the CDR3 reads CASRDDSYEQYF. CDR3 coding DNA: TGTGCCAGCAGGGACGATTCCTACGAGCAGTACTTC.

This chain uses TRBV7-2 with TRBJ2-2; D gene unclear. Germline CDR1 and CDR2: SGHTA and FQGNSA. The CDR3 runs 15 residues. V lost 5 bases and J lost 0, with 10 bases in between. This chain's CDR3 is CASSPRVPNTGELFF. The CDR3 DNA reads TGTGCCAGCAGCCCCCGAGTACCGAACACCGGGGAGCTGTTTTTT.

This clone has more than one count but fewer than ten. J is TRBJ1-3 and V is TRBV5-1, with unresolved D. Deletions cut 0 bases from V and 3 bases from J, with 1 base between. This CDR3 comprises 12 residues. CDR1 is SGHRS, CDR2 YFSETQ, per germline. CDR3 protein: CASSLVGNTIYF. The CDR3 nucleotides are TGCGCCAGCAGCTTGGTTGGAAACACCATATATTTT. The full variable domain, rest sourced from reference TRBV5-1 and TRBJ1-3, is KAGVTQTPRYLIKTRGQQVTLSCSPISGHRSVSWYQQTPGQGLQFLFEYFSETQRNKGNFPGRFSGRQFSNSRSEMNVSTLELGDSALYLCASSLVGNTIYFGEGSWLTVV.

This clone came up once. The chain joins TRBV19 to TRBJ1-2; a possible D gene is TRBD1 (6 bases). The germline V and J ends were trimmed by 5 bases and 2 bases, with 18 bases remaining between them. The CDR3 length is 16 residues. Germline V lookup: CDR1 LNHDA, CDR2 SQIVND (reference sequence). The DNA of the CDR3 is TGTGCCAGTAGTCCAAGGCAGGGGATCCCAAACTATGGCTACACCTTC. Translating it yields CASSPRQGIPNYGYTF.

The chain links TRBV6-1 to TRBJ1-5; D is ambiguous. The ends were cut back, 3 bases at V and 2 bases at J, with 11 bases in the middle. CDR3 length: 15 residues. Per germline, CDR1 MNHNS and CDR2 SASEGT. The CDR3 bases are TGTGCCAGCAGTGATGACCCGGAAGGCAATCAGCCCCAGCATTTT. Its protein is CASSDDPEGNQPQHF.

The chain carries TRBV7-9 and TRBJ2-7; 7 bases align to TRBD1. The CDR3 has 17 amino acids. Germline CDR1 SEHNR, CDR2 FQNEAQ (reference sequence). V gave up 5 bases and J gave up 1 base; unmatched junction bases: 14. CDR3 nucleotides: TGTGCCAGCAGCAAAGCGACAGGGCTGGGGTCATCCTACGAGCAGTACTTC. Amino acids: CASSKATGLGSSYEQYF. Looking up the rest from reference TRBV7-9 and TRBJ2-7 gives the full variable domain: DTGVSQNPRHKITKRGQNVTFRCDPISEHNRLYWYRQTLGQGPEFLTYFQNEAQLEKSRLLSDRFSAERPKGSFSTLEIQRTEQGDSAMYLCASSKATGLGSSYEQYFGPGTRLTVT.

This CDR3 reads CASSVYRDSFYGYTF. The DNA of the CDR3 is TGTGCCAGCAGCGTGTACCGGGATTCCTTCTATGGCTACACCTTC. The chain recombines TRBV7-2 with TRBJ1-2; D is ambiguous. The CDR3 has 15 residues. Trimming took 5 bases from V and 4 from J, leaving 17 bases between them. Germline CDR1 and CDR2: SGHTA and FQGNSA. Drawing the rest from reference TRBV7-2 and TRBJ1-2, the complete variable domain is GAGVSQSPSNKVTEKGKDVELRCDPISGHTALYWYRQSLGQGLEFLIYFQGNSAPDKSGLPSDRFSAERTGGSVSTLTIQRTQQEDSAVYLCASSVYRDSFYGYTFGSGTRLTVV.

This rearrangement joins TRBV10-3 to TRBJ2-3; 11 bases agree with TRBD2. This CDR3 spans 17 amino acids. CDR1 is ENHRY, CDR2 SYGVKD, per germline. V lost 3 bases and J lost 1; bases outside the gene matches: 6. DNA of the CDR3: TGTGCCATCAGTGAAACTCTAGCGGGGGGAGGCACAGATACGCAGTATTTT. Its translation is CAISETLAGGGTDTQYF.

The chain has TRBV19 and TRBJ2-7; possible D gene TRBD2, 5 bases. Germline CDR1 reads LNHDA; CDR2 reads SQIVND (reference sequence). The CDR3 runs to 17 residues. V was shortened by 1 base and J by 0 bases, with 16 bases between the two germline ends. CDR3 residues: CASSIGVFDAGSYEQYF. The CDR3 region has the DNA TGTGCCAGTAGTATAGGCGTCTTCGATGCGGGCTCCTACGAGCAGTACTTC.

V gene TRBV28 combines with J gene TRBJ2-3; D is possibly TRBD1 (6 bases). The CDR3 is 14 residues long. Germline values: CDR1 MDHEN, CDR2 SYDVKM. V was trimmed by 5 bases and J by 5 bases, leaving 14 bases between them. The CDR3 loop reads CASSKDSYRDTQYF. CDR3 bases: TGTGCCAGCAGTAAGGACAGCTACCGAGATACGCAGTATTTT.

The CDR3 DNA sequence: TGTGCCAGTAGTGCAGGGGGCGATCCCTACGAGCAGTACTTC. It yields the protein CASSAGGDPYEQYF. V is TRBV19 and J is TRBJ2-7, with 8 positions matching TRBD1. The V and J ends lost 5 bases and 2 bases, in that order; junction bases with no gene match: 5. This CDR3 is 14 amino acids long. Germline CDR1 reads LNHDA; CDR2 reads SQIVND (reference sequence).

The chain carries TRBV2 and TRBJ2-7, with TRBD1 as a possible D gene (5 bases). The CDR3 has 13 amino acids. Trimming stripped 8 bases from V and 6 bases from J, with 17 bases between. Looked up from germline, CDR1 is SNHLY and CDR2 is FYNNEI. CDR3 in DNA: TGTGCCAGCTCGTTAGGGGCCCTTGCCGAGCAGTACTTC. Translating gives CASSLGALAEQYF.